The 18 T cell receptor beta chains in this list originate from one sample, sequenced in a study of breast tumors, draining lymph nodes, adjacent tissues. Samples came from axillary lymph nodes draining the breast cancer. TCRdb re-called the multiplex PCR reads with MiXCR, one entry per CDR3 protein. The table lists under 300,000 distinct CDR3 sequences, nearly 35% of them singletons. Sequenced material: axillary lymph node tissue. These receptors originate from a female donor with breast cancer. Some clones in this sample may be carry-over from other donors' samples.

V and J are TRBV6-6 and TRBJ2-1, with D hard to call. The CDR3 covers 13 residues. The germline V gene has CDR1 MNHNY and CDR2 SVGAGI (reference sequence). The ends were cut back, 7 bases at V and 12 bases at J, with 19 bases in the middle. This CDR3 is CASTHPGTKRQFF. The CDR3 nucleotides are TGTGCCAGCACTCATCCCGGTACTAAGAGGCAGTTCTTC.

This clonotype came up many times. At one of its ends the junction is not consistent with the germline gene, which may arise from a read error. This chain connects TRBV7-7 to TRBJ2-2, with a tentative D call TRBD2 (6 bases). CDR1 is SSHAT, CDR2 FNYEAQ, per germline (reference sequence). This CDR3 contains 13 residues. The CDR3 coding sequence is TGTGCTAGCAGCTTGGAGCGGGCCGGGGAGCTGTTTTTT. This translates into CASSLERAGELFF.

Ten or more counts support this clonotype. This chain links TRBV19 with TRBJ1-3; 7 bases agree with TRBD1. Germline assignment: CDR1 LNHDA and CDR2 SQIVND (reference sequence). CDR3 length: 15 residues. V trimming: 6 bases; J trimming: 1 base; junction bases outside the gene matches: 6. CDR3 coding DNA: TGTGCCAGTAGAACAGGGGTCGGGTCTGGAAACACCATATATTTT. It is translated as CASRTGVGSGNTIYF.

As concerns this clonotype: A much bigger clone sits one base away, suggesting this may be a read error. Here the CDR3 omits its conserved ending phenylalanine or tryptophan, so a read error is the likely source. The chain links TRBV19 to TRBJ2-5, with 15 bases matching TRBD2. The CDR3 has 16 residues. Germline V gene data show CDR1 as LNHDA and CDR2 as SQIVND (reference sequence). The trim removed 6 bases at V and 5 bases at J, leaving 7 bases unmatched. CDR3 loop: CASSRTSGRAVETQYS. CDR3 bases: TGTGCCAGTAGCAGGACTAGCGGGAGGGCCGTGGAGACCCAGTACTCC.

The chain combines TRBV4-2 with TRBJ2-2; TRBD2 matches 7 bases. Trimming cost V 6 bases and J 7 bases; bases outside gene matches: 11. CDR3 length: 15 amino acids. Germline V gives CDR1 LGHNA, CDR2 YNFKEQ. This CDR3 is CASRSDGGDFGELFF. DNA for the CDR3: TGTGCCAGCAGATCTGATGGGGGGGATTTCGGGGAGCTGTTTTTT.

This clonotype was observed at least ten times. The chain recombines TRBV19 with TRBJ1-2; D gene uncertain. Germline CDR1 and CDR2: LNHDA and SQIVND (reference sequence). The CDR3 covers 15 residues. The V and J ends lost 4 bases and 4 bases respectively, with 16 bases between them. The chain's CDR3 is CASSRGVGDSYGYTF. Here the CDR3 DNA reads TGTGCCAGTAGTAGGGGAGTGGGAGATAGCTATGGCTACACCTTC.

This clonotype has only one observation. This sequence joins TRBV5-5 and TRBJ2-5; TRBD2 agrees at 7 bases. V shed 4 bases, J shed 9 bases, and the junction held 12 bases outside the gene matches. The CDR3 loop spans 14 amino acids. Germline-derived CDR1 and CDR2 are SGHKS and YYEKEE (reference sequence). In DNA form, the CDR3 reads TGTGCCAGCAGCCTCGGGGGGTGGGATCAGCCCCAGTACTTC. Amino acid sequence: CASSLGGWDQPQYF. Drawing the rest from reference TRBV5-5 and TRBJ2-5, the complete variable domain is DAGVTQSPTHLIKTRGQQVTLRCSPISGHKSVSWYQQVLGQGPQFIFQYYEKEERGRGNFPDRFSARQFPNYSSELNVNALLLGDSALYLCASSLGGWDQPQYFGPGTRLLVL.

Ten or more counts support this clonotype. V gene TRBV5-1 combines with J gene TRBJ2-3; TRBD1 aligns across 9 bases. The CDR3 is 15 amino acids. CDR1 and CDR2 (germline): SGHRS, YFSETQ. J gave up 2 bases and V 3 bases, and 4 bases lay outside the gene matches. The CDR3 sequence is CASSSDRGSTDTQYF. Here the CDR3 DNA reads TGCGCCAGCAGCTCCGACAGGGGGTCCACAGATACGCAGTATTTT.

Of note for this clonotype: A read error may explain this, as a much larger clone is one base away. J is TRBJ1-5 and V is TRBV5-1; D remains unclear. Per the germline V gene, CDR1 is SGHRS and CDR2 is YFSETQ. The CDR3 covers 15 residues. CDR3 in amino acids: CASSLDGSQGQPRHF. The DNA for the CDR3 is TGCGCCAGCAGCTTGGACGGATCCCAAGGTCAGCCCCGGCATTTT.

V is TRBV7-9 and J is TRBJ2-3; 9 bases are a match to TRBD1. Germline V gene data show CDR1 as SEHNR and CDR2 as FQNEAQ (reference sequence). The CDR3 sequence is 16 residues long. J lost 5 bases, V lost 5 bases, and 11 bases had no gene match. The CDR3 coding sequence is TGTGCCAGCAGCACGTTGATACAGGGGGCAGGAGATACGCAGTATTTT. It translates to CASSTLIQGAGDTQYF.

In this sample, this clonotype turned up a few times. Given a much more abundant clone one base away, this may be a read error. The chain has TRBV7-9 and TRBJ2-2; D may be TRBD2 (6 bases). The CDR3 length is 14 residues. Germline CDR1 and CDR2: SEHNR and FQNEAQ (reference sequence). The CDR3: CASSVGQPTGGLFF. The CDR3 region has the DNA TGTGCCAGCAGTGTGGGCCAACCCACCGGGGGGCTGTTTTTT. The full variable domain, with the rest looked up from reference TRBV7-9 and TRBJ2-2, is DTGVSQNPRHKITKRGQNVTFRCDPISEHNRLYWYRQTLGQGPEFLTYFQNEAQLEKSRLLSDRFSAERPKGSFSTLEIQRTEQGDSAMYLCASSVGQPTGGLFFGEGSRLTVL.

This clonotype was seen repeatedly, ten times or more. The chain joins TRBV6-6 to TRBJ2-7, with 11 bases matching TRBD1. In germline, CDR1 is MNHNY, CDR2 SVGAGI (reference sequence). V lost 2 bases and J lost 3; bases outside the gene matches: 6. The CDR3 totals 16 residues. The CDR3 loop reads CASSYPPGQGDYEQYF. CDR3 in DNA: TGTGCCAGCAGTTACCCACCGGGACAGGGGGACTACGAGCAGTACTTC.

Comment on this clonotype: The junction departs from germline at one end; a sequencing error may be responsible. The chain uses TRBV7-3 and TRBJ1-2, with D maybe TRBD1 (6 bases). Germline CDR1 reads SGHTA; CDR2 reads FQGTGA. The CDR3 covers 15 residues. Here the CDR3 reads CASSPEGGINYGYPF. The CDR3 DNA follows: TGTGCCAGCAGCCCGGAAGGGGGAATCAACTATGGCTACCCCTTC.

A note on this clonotype: A read error is possible here, since a much larger clone lies one base away. V gene TRBV11-2 combines with J gene TRBJ2-1, with D possibly being TRBD1 (5 bases). V was cut by 1 base and J by 7 bases, with 14 bases left in between. Germline CDR1 SGHAT, CDR2 FQNNGV. This CDR3 region has 15 residues. CDR3 sequence reads: CASSLAPDMGNEQFF. The CDR3 coding sequence is TGTGCCAGCAGCTTAGCCCCGGACATGGGGAATGAGCAGTTCTTC.

The genes are TRBV5-4 and TRBJ2-1, with TRBD1 matching 10 bases. Germline values: CDR1 SGHNT, CDR2 YYREEE (reference sequence). V lost 0 bases, J lost 6 bases, and 6 bases stayed unmatched. This CDR3 is 16 amino acids long. CDR3 nucleotide sequence: TGTGCCAGCAGCTTGGGGGGACAGGGGACACGCAATGAGCAGTTCTTC. It is translated as CASSLGGQGTRNEQFF.

The sample holds many counts of this clonotype. The chain carries TRBV6-1 and TRBJ1-4; D is undetermined. The CDR3 covers 16 residues. Trimming removed 2 bases from V and 5 bases from J, with 15 bases in between. From germline, CDR1 is MNHNS and CDR2 SASEGT. The CDR3 DNA follows: TGTGCCAGCAGTGAAACATTGGGATACATCAATGAAAAACTGTTTTTT. Its protein product is CASSETLGYINEKLFF.

This chain links TRBV7-2 with TRBJ2-7, with 9 bases matching TRBD2. With V trimmed by 3 bases and J by 5 bases, 11 bases remained unmatched. The CDR3 runs 16 residues. Germline V gene sequence: CDR1 SGHTA, CDR2 FQGNSA. CDR3 sequence: CASSFSSGIGVNEQYF. The CDR3 DNA reads TGTGCCAGCAGCTTCTCTAGCGGGATTGGCGTGAACGAGCAGTACTTC. The full variable domain, rest sourced from reference TRBV7-2 and TRBJ2-7, is GAGVSQSPSNKVTEKGKDVELRCDPISGHTALYWYRQSLGQGLEFLIYFQGNSAPDKSGLPSDRFSAERTGGSVSTLTIQRTQQEDSAVYLCASSFSSGIGVNEQYFGPGTRLTVT.

This clonotype occurred once. The chain uses TRBV20-1 and TRBJ1-5, with 11 positions matching TRBD1. V lost 4 bases, J lost 7 bases, and 12 bases stayed unmatched. Per the germline V gene, CDR1 is DFQATT and CDR2 is SNEGSKA (reference sequence). The CDR3 loop spans 16 amino acids. The CDR3 loop reads CSANSGQGVYEQPQHF. For the CDR3, the DNA is TGCAGTGCTAACTCGGGACAGGGGGTTTACGAGCAGCCCCAGCATTTT.